Given below is one T cell receptor (beta chain) in context. The antigen it recognizes is unknown. The record has no base qualities; no much larger clone is one base away. These data come from a study of T cell changes during pregnancy in multiple sclerosis (dated by TCRdb to between 2018 and 2021). Some background on the complete study: In women with multiple sclerosis, the researchers looked at how the T cell repertoire shifted as pregnancy progressed.

The library was obtained by the immunoSEQ multiplex PCR assay. What TCRdb holds here is the immuneACCESS table cut down to in-frame rearrangements. Part of the clones is not present; checked against another copy, under half of the missing clones reflect an unresolved V gene, and the others are unexplained. The sample has fewer than 65,000 clones on record, approximately 93% of them singletons. The ten largest clones represent around 0.3% of the sample. The CDR3 runs 15 residues from the cysteine to the phenylalanine. Here the CDR3 DNA is all that survives: 45 bases in frame from base 1. A distance of 17 bases separates the germline ends of V and J, which lose 4 bases and 4 bases respectively. CDR1 and CDR2 (MNHEY, SMNVEV) derive from the germline V gene (reference sequence).

The chain links TRBV27 with TRBJ2-7; matching of 6 bases hints at TRBD1 as the D gene. The receptor comes from a female donor with multiple sclerosis, enrolled in a pregnancy study. This specimen consisted of CD4+ T cells from peripheral blood mononuclear cells, obtained in the third trimester of pregnancy. The CDR3 protein sequence reads: CASSSPRGRWYEQYF. At the DNA level, the sequence is TGTGCCAGCAGTTCCCCCAGGGGTAGGTGGTACGAGCAGTACTTC.